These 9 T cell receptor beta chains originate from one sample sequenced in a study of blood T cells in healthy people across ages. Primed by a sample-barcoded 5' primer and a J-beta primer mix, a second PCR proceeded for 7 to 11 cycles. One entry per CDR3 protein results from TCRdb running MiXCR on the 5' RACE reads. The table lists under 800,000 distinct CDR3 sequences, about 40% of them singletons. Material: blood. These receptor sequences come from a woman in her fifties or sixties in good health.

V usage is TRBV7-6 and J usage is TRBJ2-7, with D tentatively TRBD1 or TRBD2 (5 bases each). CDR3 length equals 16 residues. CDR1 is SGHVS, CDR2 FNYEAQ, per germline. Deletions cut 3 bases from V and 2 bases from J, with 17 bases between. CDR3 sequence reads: CASSLRPGTETYEQYF. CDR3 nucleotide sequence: TGTGCCAGCAGCTTGAGACCCGGGACGGAAACCTACGAGCAGTACTTC.

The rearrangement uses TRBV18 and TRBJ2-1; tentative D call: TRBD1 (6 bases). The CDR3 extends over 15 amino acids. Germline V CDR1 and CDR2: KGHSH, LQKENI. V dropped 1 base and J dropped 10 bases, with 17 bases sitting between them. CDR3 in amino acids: CASSPRQDFSYEQFF. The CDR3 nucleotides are TGTGCCAGCTCACCACGACAGGACTTCTCCTACGAGCAGTTCTTC.

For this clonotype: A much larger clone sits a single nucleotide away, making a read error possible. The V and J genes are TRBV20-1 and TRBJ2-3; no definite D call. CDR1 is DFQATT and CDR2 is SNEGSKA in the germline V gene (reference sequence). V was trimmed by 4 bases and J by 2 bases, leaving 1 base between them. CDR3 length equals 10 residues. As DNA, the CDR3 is TGCAGTGCTATCACAGATACGCAGTATTTT. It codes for CSAITDTQYF.

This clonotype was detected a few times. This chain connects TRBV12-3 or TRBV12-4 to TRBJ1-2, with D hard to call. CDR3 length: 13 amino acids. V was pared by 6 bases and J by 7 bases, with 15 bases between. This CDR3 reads CASREGSPGGYTF. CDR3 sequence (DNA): TGTGCCAGCAGAGAGGGAAGCCCGGGTGGCTACACCTTC.

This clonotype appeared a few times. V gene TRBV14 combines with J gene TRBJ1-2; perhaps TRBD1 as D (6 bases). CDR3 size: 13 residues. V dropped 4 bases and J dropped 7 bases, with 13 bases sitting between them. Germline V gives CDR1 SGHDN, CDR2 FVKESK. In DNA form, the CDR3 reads TGTGCCAGCAGCCGCAACAGGGTCGGTGGCTACACCTTC. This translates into CASSRNRVGGYTF.

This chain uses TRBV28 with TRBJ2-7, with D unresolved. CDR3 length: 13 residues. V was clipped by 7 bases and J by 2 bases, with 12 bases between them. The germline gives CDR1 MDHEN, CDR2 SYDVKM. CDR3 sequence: CASMAAATYEQYF. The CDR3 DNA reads TGTGCCAGCATGGCGGCAGCCACCTACGAGCAGTACTTC.

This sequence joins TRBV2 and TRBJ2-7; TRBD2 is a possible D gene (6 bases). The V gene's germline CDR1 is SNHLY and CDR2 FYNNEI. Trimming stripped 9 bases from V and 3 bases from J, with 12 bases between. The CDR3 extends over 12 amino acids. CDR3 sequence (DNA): TGTGCCAGGGGACTGCACGGCTACGAGCAGTACTTC. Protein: CARGLHGYEQYF.

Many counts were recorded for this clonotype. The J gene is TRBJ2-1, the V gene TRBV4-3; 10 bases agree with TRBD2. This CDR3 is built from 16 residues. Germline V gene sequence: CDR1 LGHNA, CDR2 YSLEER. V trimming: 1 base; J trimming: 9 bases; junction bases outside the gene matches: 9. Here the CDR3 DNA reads TGCGCCAGCAGCCAAGGAACGCTAGCGGGAGTGGGTGAGCAGTTCTTC. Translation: CASSQGTLAGVGEQFF.

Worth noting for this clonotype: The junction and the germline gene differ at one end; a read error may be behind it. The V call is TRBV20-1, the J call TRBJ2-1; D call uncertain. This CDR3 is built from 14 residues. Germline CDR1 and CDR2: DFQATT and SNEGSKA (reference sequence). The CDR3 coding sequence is TGTAGTGCTAGACCACACAGCTCCTACAATGAGCAGTTCTTC. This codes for CSARPHSSYNEQFF.